This TCR beta chain comes out of a study of immune evolution from preneoplasia to lung adenocarcinoma. The overall study: HLA loss of heterozygosity: roughly 7.5% AIS, 15% MIA, about 31% ADC, none AAH.

Points from the study as a whole: Top clone frequencies peaked in normal lung, apparently declining through invasive adenocarcinoma.

Worth noting for this clone: The antigen is undetermined.

The CDR3 sequence is 14 residues long. V lost 7 bases, J lost 2 bases, and 14 bases lay in between. Germline values: CDR1 SNHLY, CDR2 FYNNEI. This table comes from immunoSEQ multiplex PCR, and its TCRdb copy is limited to in-frame clones, with some not included. The sample carries 5,500 to 6,000 clones, over 65% recorded once. The sample comprised FFPE lung adenocarcinoma in situ tissue. This chain links TRBV2 with TRBJ1-2, with D possibly matching TRBD1 (5 bases). The TCR was taken from a person between 60 and 80 years old with lung adenocarcinoma. The CDR3 bases are TGTGCCAGCAATTCCGGGACGGAAAACTATGGCTACACCTTC. Translation: CASNSGTENYGYTF. The full variable domain, completed using reference TRBV2 and TRBJ1-2, is EPEVTQTPSHQVTQMGQEVILRCVPISNHLYFYWYRQILGQKVEFLVSFYNNEISEKSEIFDDQFSVERPDGSNFTLKIRSTKLEDSAMYFCASNSGTENYGYTFGSGTRLTVV.